The 16 T cell receptor beta chains reported below all come from one sample, sequenced in a study of blood T cell repertoires in COVID-19. Produced via immunoSEQ multiplex PCR; TCRdb's table is partial and in-frame only. The sample lists tens of thousands of clones, roughly 89% occurring once. The sequencing input was peripheral blood. The receptors were gathered from a man aged 45 to 65 with active or convalescent COVID-19.

The chain carries TRBV19 and TRBJ1-1; weak D call: TRBD1 (6 bases). The V and J ends lost 1 base and 5 bases respectively, with 11 bases between them. The germline V gene has CDR1 LNHDA and CDR2 SQIVND (reference sequence). The CDR3 spans 14 residues. This CDR3 reads CASSIGQAGTEAFF. DNA for the CDR3: TGTGCCAGTAGTATAGGACAGGCAGGGACTGAAGCTTTCTTT.

The chain uses TRBV3-1 (or the pseudogene TRBV3-2) and TRBJ2-2; 13 bases are shared with TRBD2. Unmatched junction bases numbered 6, after V lost 2 bases and J lost 6 bases. This CDR3 has 17 amino acids. Germline CDR1 LGHDT, CDR2 YNNKEL (reference sequence). CDR3 sequence reads: CASSQLGLAGVPGELFF. The DNA of the CDR3 is TGTGCCAGCAGCCAATTAGGACTAGCGGGAGTGCCCGGGGAGCTGTTTTTT.

The chain employs TRBV19 and TRBJ2-1, with a tentative D call TRBD2 (7 bases). Germline V CDR1 and CDR2: LNHDA, SQIVND (reference sequence). The CDR3 extends over 16 amino acids. Trimming shortened V by 4 bases and J by 0 bases, and 13 bases separated the two germline ends. In nucleotides, the CDR3 is TGTGCCAGTAGTAGACGGGGGGCAAGCTCCTACAATGAGCAGTTCTTC. This sequence encodes CASSRRGASSYNEQFF.

V and J are TRBV5-1 and TRBJ2-1, with 8 nucleotides matching TRBD1. Germline CDR1 SGHRS, CDR2 YFSETQ. The CDR3 runs 17 residues. Trimming removed 0 bases from V and 2 bases from J; junction bases left unmatched: 7. This CDR3 reads CASSLASDRVPYNEQFF. CDR3 bases: TGCGCCAGCAGCTTGGCCTCGGACAGGGTGCCCTACAATGAGCAGTTCTTC.

The chain couples TRBV3-1 (or the pseudogene TRBV3-2) to TRBJ1-2; 9 positions agree with TRBD1. The V and J ends lost 5 bases and 4 bases, in that order; junction bases with no gene match: 8. Germline V gene sequence: CDR1 LGHDT, CDR2 YNNKEL (reference sequence). The CDR3 extends over 15 amino acids. The CDR3 is CASSSGTGMGYGYTF. The CDR3 DNA follows: TGTGCCAGCAGCTCCGGGACAGGGATGGGCTATGGCTACACCTTC.

The gene calls are TRBV21-1 and TRBJ1-2. TRBV21-1 is noted as a pseudogene. This CDR3 has 13 amino acids. The CDR3 loop reads CASSKEEILGYTF. CDR3 DNA sequence: TGTGCCAGCAGCAAGGAGGAGATCCTAGGCTACACCTTC.

This sequence joins TRBV6-2 or TRBV6-3 and TRBJ2-3; D possibly corresponds to TRBD2 (5 bases). Germline CDR1 reads MNHEY; CDR2 reads SVGEGT. CDR3 length: 16 amino acids. The germline V and J ends were trimmed by 3 bases and 1 base, with 14 bases remaining between them. The CDR3 coding sequence is TGTGCCAGCAGTTATAGGGAGTGGCCTCGCACAGATACGCAGTATTTT. Its protein is CASSYREWPRTDTQYF.

V is TRBV3-1 (or the pseudogene TRBV3-2) and J is TRBJ1-1; D is uncertain. V gave up 4 bases and J gave up 5 bases, with 11 bases separating them. The CDR3 loop spans 13 amino acids. CDR1 and CDR2 (germline): LGHDT, YNNKEL (reference sequence). The CDR3, as DNA: TGTGCCAGCAGCCGTAAGGGAGATACTGAAGCTTTCTTT. This sequence encodes CASSRKGDTEAFF.

The chain combines TRBV6-5 with TRBJ1-1, with 9 nucleotides matching TRBD1. This CDR3 spans 14 amino acids. From germline, CDR1 is MNHEY and CDR2 SVGAGI. Trimming took 5 bases from V and 1 from J; bases not matched to a gene: 2. CDR3 bases: TGTGCCAGCAGTCGGGACAGGGCGAACACTGAAGCTTTCTTT. Residues: CASSRDRANTEAFF.

The gene calls are TRBV12-3 or TRBV12-4 and TRBJ1-1; D is ambiguous. The CDR3 covers 13 residues. V was cut by 1 base and J by 1 base, with 4 bases left in between. CDR3: CASSLGGNTEAFF. CDR3 nucleotide sequence: TGTGCCAGCAGTTTAGGAGGGAACACTGAAGCTTTCTTT.

CDR3 DNA: TGTGCCAGCAGCCAATTCAGGGGCTCCTCCTCGATGGCCGGCTACACCTTC. It is translated as CASSQFRGSSSMAGYTF. The chain combines TRBV7-8 with TRBJ1-2; perhaps TRBD1 as D (6 bases). The V gene lost 5 bases and the J gene lost 8 bases, with 27 bases spanning the gap. The CDR3 extends over 17 amino acids. Looked up from germline, CDR1 is SGHVS and CDR2 is FQNEAQ.

The table lists this clone with a few counts. This chain connects TRBV5-5 to TRBJ1-2; possibly TRBD1 for D (5 bases). The CDR3 has 16 residues. Per germline, CDR1 SGHKS and CDR2 YYEKEE (reference sequence). The V gene lost 4 bases and the J gene lost 0 bases, with 16 bases spanning the gap. CDR3: CASSAGRTTTNYGYTF. The DNA for the CDR3 is TGTGCCAGCAGCGCGGGACGGACTACAACTAACTATGGCTACACCTTC.

The J gene is TRBJ2-7, the V gene TRBV7-6; a weak D match, TRBD1 (6 bases). CDR1 and CDR2 (germline): SGHVS, FNYEAQ. CDR3 size: 15 residues. V was clipped by 0 bases and J by 3 bases, with 12 bases between them. This CDR3 reads CASSLAAGVRYEQYF. In DNA, the CDR3 is TGTGCCAGCAGCTTAGCGGCAGGGGTTCGCTACGAGCAGTACTTC.

In DNA, the CDR3 is TGTGCCAGCTCCCAAAGCGGGACAGGGAGTACACTAAATGAAAAACTGTTTTTT. Amino acid sequence: CASSQSGTGSTLNEKLFF. This chain uses TRBV18 with TRBJ1-4; 9 positions agree with TRBD1. Per germline, CDR1 KGHSH and CDR2 LQKENI. J was trimmed by 5 bases and V by 6 bases; bases with no gene match: 16. The CDR3 is 18 amino acids.

This sequence joins TRBV4-2 and TRBJ2-7; tentative D call: TRBD2 (7 bases). There are 17 residues in the CDR3. V was trimmed by 1 base and J by 0 bases, leaving 16 bases between them. Germline V gene sequence: CDR1 LGHNA, CDR2 YNFKEQ. The chain's CDR3 is CASSQALSGTPSYEQYF. For the CDR3, the DNA is TGTGCCAGCAGCCAAGCCCTAAGCGGGACACCCTCCTACGAGCAGTACTTC.

V gene TRBV16 combines with J gene TRBJ1-6; the D is unclear. Looked up from germline, CDR1 is KGHSY and CDR2 is FQNENV. This CDR3 has 18 residues. The V end lost 4 bases, the J end lost 5 bases, and 21 bases lay between the germline ends. CDR3 region: CASSPGRQPSVHNSPLHF. The CDR3 DNA is TGTGCCAGCAGCCCGGGGAGACAACCGTCAGTTCATAATTCACCCCTCCACTTT. Supplemented by reference TRBV16 and TRBJ1-6, the full variable domain reads GEEVAQTPKHLVRGEGQKAKLYCAPIKGHSYVFWYQQVLKNEFKFLISFQNENVFDETGMPKERFSAKCLPNSPCSLEIQATKLEDSAVYFCASSPGRQPSVHNSPLHFGNGTRLTVT.